The 16 T cell receptor beta chains below all came from one sample that was sequenced in a study of blood T cell repertoires in COVID-19. Profiled with immunoSEQ multiplex PCR; TCRdb holds only in-frame clones, not every one. This table holds approximately 80,000 clones, approximately 82% found once. Input material: peripheral blood. These receptor sequences come from a man aged 60-69 years with acute or convalescent COVID-19.

The rearrangement uses TRBV10-3 and TRBJ2-2; 7 nucleotides align to TRBD1. This CDR3 has 16 residues. V was pared by 0 bases and J by 5 bases, with 6 bases of the junction left unmatched. Germline loops: CDR1 ENHRY, CDR2 SYGVKD. CDR3 region: CAISESTGTVTGELFF. CDR3 DNA: TGTGCCATCAGTGAGTCGACAGGGACAGTTACCGGGGAGCTGTTTTTT.

The rearrangement joins TRBV3-1 (or the pseudogene TRBV3-2) to TRBJ1-2, with unresolved D. V dropped 3 bases and J dropped 2 bases, with 7 bases sitting between them. The CDR3 is 13 residues long. Per germline, CDR1 LGHDT and CDR2 YNNKEL (reference sequence). The CDR3 nucleotides are TGTGCCAGCAGCCAGGGCAACAACTATGGCTACACCTTC. It translates to CASSQGNNYGYTF.

This chain uses TRBV12-3 or TRBV12-4 with TRBJ1-1; D not resolved. V lost 7 bases to trimming and J lost 5 bases, with 11 bases between them. The CDR3 is 12 residues long. CDR3 sequence (DNA): TGTGCCAGCATTCGGGATTCGACTGAAGCTTTCTTT. The encoded protein is CASIRDSTEAFF.

V and J are TRBV4-3 and TRBJ1-3; D ambiguous. The CDR3 covers 16 residues. Germline V gene lookup returns CDR1 LGHNA and CDR2 YSLEER. With 6 bases removed from V and 0 bases from J, the gap between germline ends came to 15 bases. CDR3 region: CASRPGHLNSGNTIYF. The CDR3 bases are TGCGCCAGCAGGCCAGGCCACCTAAACTCTGGAAACACCATATATTTT.

The chain carries TRBV25-1 and TRBJ2-1; D uncertain. The V gene lost 4 bases and the J gene lost 0 bases, with 4 bases spanning the gap. The CDR3 spans 13 residues. Germline CDR1 MGHDK, CDR2 SYGVNS. Here the CDR3 DNA reads TGTGCCAGCAGTGCGGTCTCCTACAATGAGCAGTTCTTC. Amino acids: CASSAVSYNEQFF. The full variable domain, rest sourced from reference TRBV25-1 and TRBJ2-1, is EADIYQTPRYLVIGTGKKITLECSQTMGHDKMYWYQQDPGMELHLIHYSYGVNSTEKGDLSSESTVSRIRTEHFPLTLESARPSHTSQYLCASSAVSYNEQFFGPGTRLTVL.

This clone was picked up one time. This sequence joins TRBV5-3 and TRBJ1-6; 7 bases align to TRBD1. TRBV5-3 is annotated as an ORF whose role is uncertain. CDR3 length: 18 amino acids. Germline trimming cut 4 bases from V and 0 bases from J; bases unmatched to any gene: 10. The CDR3 sequence is CARSPEDRKSSYNSPLHF. In DNA form, the CDR3 reads TGTGCCAGAAGCCCGGAGGACAGGAAAAGCTCCTATAATTCACCCCTCCACTTT.

CDR3 nucleotide sequence: TGTGCCAGCAGCCAAGGACAGTTAAGGGGAGATACGCAGTATTTT. It specifies CASSQGQLRGDTQYF. The chain carries TRBV3-1 (or the pseudogene TRBV3-2) and TRBJ2-3; tentatively, D is TRBD1 (5 bases). This CDR3 region has 15 residues. Germline V CDR1 and CDR2: LGHDT, YNNKEL (reference sequence). Trimming pared 1 base from V and 5 bases from J, leaving 13 bases between.

There are a few counts of this clone. The rearrangement joins TRBV3-1 (or the pseudogene TRBV3-2) to TRBJ1-5; unclear D gene. V shed 4 bases and J shed 4 bases, with 8 bases lying between them. From germline, CDR1 is LGHDT and CDR2 YNNKEL (reference sequence). The CDR3 loop spans 13 amino acids. For the CDR3, the DNA is TGTGCCAGCAGCCGGCAGGTTAATCAGCCCCAGCATTTT. This codes for CASSRQVNQPQHF.

The CDR3 spells CASTGTGITNEKLFF. The CDR3 nucleotides read TGCGCCAGCACCGGGACAGGGATCACTAATGAAAAACTGTTTTTT. J is TRBJ1-4 and V is TRBV4-3, with TRBD1 matching over 9 bases. CDR1 and CDR2 from the germline V gene are LGHNA and YSLEER. The CDR3 runs 15 residues. With V trimmed by 7 bases and J by 2 bases, 5 bases remained unmatched.

The chain combines TRBV18 with TRBJ1-2; 8 nucleotides line up with TRBD1. V lost 3 bases, J lost 5 bases, and 8 bases stayed unmatched. Germline assignment: CDR1 KGHSH and CDR2 LQKENI. The CDR3 loop spans 15 amino acids. DNA for the CDR3: TGTGCCAGCTCACCCGGGACAGGATCGAAGTATGGCTACACCTTC. Protein sequence: CASSPGTGSKYGYTF. Full variable domain (outside the CDR3, taken from reference TRBV18 and TRBJ1-2): NAGVMQNPRHLVRRRGQEARLRCSPMKGHSHVYWYRQLPEEGLKFMVYLQKENIIDESGMPKERFSAEFPKEGPSILRIQQVVRGDSAAYFCASSPGTGSKYGYTFGSGTRLTVV.

The chain uses TRBV12-3 or TRBV12-4 and TRBJ1-5; D unclear. The CDR3 runs 13 residues. V lost 6 bases and J 7 bases, leaving 13 bases between the germline ends. CDR3 sequence reads: CASRDGWAQPQHF. The CDR3 DNA sequence: TGTGCCAGCAGGGATGGTTGGGCCCAGCCCCAGCATTTT.

V gene TRBV13 combines with J gene TRBJ1-4, with D perhaps matching TRBD1 (6 bases). The CDR3 has 15 residues. Germline assignment: CDR1 PRHDT and CDR2 FYEKMQ (reference sequence). Trimming removed 5 bases at V and 7 bases at J, with 17 bases between. The CDR3, as DNA: TGTGCCAGCAGCACCCGGACAGCCGGGATTGAAAAACTGTTTTTT. Translated, it gives CASSTRTAGIEKLFF.

The V call is TRBV5-1, the J call TRBJ2-3; a possible D gene is TRBD2 (6 bases). V lost 2 bases and J 1 base, leaving 11 bases between the germline ends. The CDR3 totals 15 residues. Germline CDR1 is SGHRS and CDR2 is YFSETQ. CDR3 sequence: CASSFSGERTDTQYF. The CDR3 nucleotides read TGCGCCAGCAGCTTTAGCGGCGAACGCACAGATACGCAGTATTTT.

The CDR3: CASRGDSPLHF. The CDR3 DNA is TGTGCCAGCAGAGGGGATTCACCCCTCCACTTT. The chain couples TRBV6-6 to TRBJ1-6; maybe TRBD1 (5 bases). Trimming pared 6 bases from V and 8 bases from J, leaving 5 bases between. The germline V gene encodes CDR1 MNHNY and CDR2 SVGAGI (reference sequence). This CDR3 has 11 residues.

The V and J genes are TRBV5-1 and TRBJ2-5, with 13 bases matching TRBD2. This CDR3 is 17 amino acids long. Germline CDR1 and CDR2: SGHRS and YFSETQ. V shed 4 bases and J 5 bases; nucleotides not matched to a gene: 11. The CDR3, as DNA: TGCGCCAGCAGCCCGGCCCAGGGACTAGCGGGGTCGGAGACCCAGTACTTC. It codes for CASSPAQGLAGSETQYF.

This clone was picked up one time. The gene calls are TRBV7-2 and TRBJ2-1; TRBD2 aligns across 10 bases. This CDR3 is built from 14 residues. CDR1 and CDR2 from the germline V gene are SGHTA and FQGNSA. V lost 6 bases to trimming and J lost 8 bases; unmatched junction nucleotides: 7. The CDR3 reads CASRRLAGADEQFF. CDR3 nucleotides: TGTGCCAGCAGACGTCTAGCGGGAGCCGATGAGCAGTTCTTC.